The 27 T cell receptor beta chains listed next were all sequenced from one sample in a study of follicular helper T cells after annual influenza vaccination. As for time point: 2014-2015 season, pre-vaccination. TCRdb's copy holds only in-frame clones and misses some; the assay was immunoSEQ multiplex PCR. This table holds over 25,000 clones, roughly 80% found once. Sequenced here: CXCR5+ CD38- circulating T follicular helper cells from blood, sampled on the day of influenza vaccination. The subset here: circulating Tfh, non-naive CD4+CXCR5+PD-1+ (ICOS+CD38+ or ICOS-CD38-). The source is an adult who received the influenza vaccine.

The rearrangement joins TRBV7-2 to TRBJ2-3; TRBD2 is a possible D gene (5 bases). Looked up from germline, CDR1 is SGHTA and CDR2 is FQGNSA. The V gene lost 3 bases and the J gene lost 1 base, with 11 bases spanning the gap. The CDR3 is made up of 15 amino acids. This CDR3 is CASSFAGPGTDTQYF. Here the CDR3 DNA reads TGTGCCAGCAGCTTCGCGGGCCCCGGCACAGATACGCAGTATTTT.

This clone has a handful of counts. The V gene is TRBV5-1, the J gene TRBJ1-1; 8 bases align to TRBD1. This CDR3 has 15 amino acids. Germline V CDR1 and CDR2: SGHRS, YFSETQ. V was pared by 0 bases and J by 1 base, with 2 bases of the junction left unmatched. The CDR3 is CASSLGGTGNTEAFF. The CDR3 DNA is TGCGCCAGCAGCTTGGGTGGGACAGGGAACACTGAAGCTTTCTTT.

V and J are TRBV5-1 and TRBJ1-1; D gene uncertain. Germline CDR1 reads SGHRS; CDR2 reads YFSETQ. Trimming stripped 0 bases from V and 0 bases from J, with 6 bases between. This CDR3 contains 14 residues. CDR3 protein: CASSLAGMNTEAFF. CDR3 coding DNA: TGCGCCAGCAGCTTGGCCGGGATGAACACTGAAGCTTTCTTT.

The chain couples TRBV7-9 to TRBJ2-5; the D gene is possibly TRBD2 (5 bases). The DNA end is more similar to TRBJ2-7, so the J call may be wrong. The CDR3 runs to 14 residues. Germline V lookup: CDR1 SEHNR, CDR2 FQNEAQ (reference sequence). The CDR3 sequence is CASSSSGRTHEQYF. CDR3 sequence (DNA): TGTGCCAGCAGCTCAAGCGGCAGGACGCACGAGCAGTACTTC.

V gene TRBV6-1 combines with J gene TRBJ2-7; a weak D match, TRBD1 (5 bases). This CDR3 is 12 amino acids long. CDR1 and CDR2 from the germline V gene are MNHNS and SASEGT. V was pared by 8 bases and J by 3 bases, with 11 bases between. The chain's CDR3 is CASGAGVYEQYF. CDR3 coding DNA: TGTGCCAGCGGGGCAGGTGTCTACGAGCAGTACTTC.

This chain links TRBV27 with TRBJ2-2; TRBD2 matches 14 bases. The CDR3 contains 18 residues. The germline gives CDR1 MNHEY, CDR2 SMNVEV (reference sequence). After removal of 7 bases from V and 6 bases from J, the junction contained 13 bases not matched to a gene. The CDR3 nucleotides are TGTGCCAGCAAATCCGGGACTAGCGGGAGTTTTGGTTCCGGGGAGCTGTTTTTT. Its protein is CASKSGTSGSFGSGELFF.

The V and J genes are TRBV19 and TRBJ2-5, with 10 bases identical to TRBD2. The junction had 10 bases not matched to a gene; V was cut back by 5 bases and J by 4 bases. This CDR3 is built from 16 residues. The V gene's germline CDR1 is LNHDA and CDR2 SQIVND (reference sequence). The CDR3 region has the DNA TGTGCCAGTAGTCCCGGCGCAGCGGGGGGGAGAGAGACCCAGTACTTC. Protein: CASSPGAAGGRETQYF.

The rearrangement joins TRBV5-4 to TRBJ1-1, with a possible D match to TRBD1 (5 bases). The V gene's germline CDR1 is SGHNT and CDR2 YYREEE (reference sequence). This CDR3 contains 12 residues. The germline V and J ends were trimmed by 0 bases and 10 bases, with 10 bases remaining between them. CDR3: CASSLVGGRAFF. In DNA, the CDR3 is TGTGCCAGCAGCTTGGTCGGGGGTCGAGCTTTCTTT.

The chain recombines TRBV18 with TRBJ2-3; 11 bases line up with TRBD1. The CDR3 contains 15 residues. CDR1 is KGHSH, CDR2 LQKENI, per germline. V lost 6 bases to trimming and J lost 4 bases; unmatched junction nucleotides: 6. The CDR3 DNA follows: TGTGCCAGCTCCCCGGACAGGGGGCGGCCAGATACGCAGTATTTT. Translating gives CASSPDRGRPDTQYF.

This chain joins TRBV15 and TRBJ2-7, with 12 bases fitting TRBD2. The CDR3 totals 15 residues. Germline CDR1 reads LNHNV; CDR2 reads YYDKDF (reference sequence). J lost 3 bases, V lost 1 base, and 1 base had no gene match. Here the CDR3 reads CATSRGTSGDYEQYF. For the CDR3, the DNA is TGTGCCACCAGCAGAGGGACTAGCGGGGACTACGAGCAGTACTTC.

The chain recombines TRBV14 with TRBJ2-3; 8 bases are shared with TRBD2. Trimming at V came to 1 base and at J to 10 bases, leaving 7 bases not matched to a gene. CDR1 is SGHDN, CDR2 FVKESK, per germline. The CDR3 length is 14 residues. This CDR3 is CASSQAGTRGAQYF. CDR3 DNA: TGTGCCAGCAGCCAAGCCGGGACTAGGGGAGCGCAGTATTTT. Supplemented by reference TRBV14 and TRBJ2-3, the full variable domain reads EAGVTQFPSHSVIEKGQTVTLRCDPISGHDNLYWYRRVMGKEIKFLLHFVKESKQDESGMPNNRFLAERTGGTYSTLKVQPAELEDSGVYFCASSQAGTRGAQYFGPGTRLTVL.

This sequence joins TRBV5-6 and TRBJ1-3; D might be TRBD1 (6 bases). V was clipped by 2 bases and J by 4 bases, with 10 bases between them. The CDR3 has 14 residues. Germline CDR1 SGHDT, CDR2 YYEEEE. The CDR3 DNA reads TGTGCCAGCAGCTTTATTGGGACAGGAAACACCATATATTTT. Translation gives CASSFIGTGNTIYF.

This chain joins TRBV30 and TRBJ2-2; D is possibly TRBD1 (6 bases). The CDR3 totals 16 residues. CDR1 is GTSNPN and CDR2 is SVGIG in the germline V gene (reference sequence). V was clipped by 1 base and J by 5 bases, with 17 bases between them. CDR3 nucleotides: TGTGCCTGGAGTGGGACAGTGGATTTAGGGACCGGGGAGCTGTTTTTT. It specifies CAWSGTVDLGTGELFF.

This chain uses TRBV28 with TRBJ2-1; TRBD1 aligns across 11 bases. The ends lost 4 bases at V and 7 bases at J; junction bases unmatched: 6. Germline V gene sequence: CDR1 MDHEN, CDR2 SYDVKM. This CDR3 spans 15 amino acids. CDR3 sequence: CASSSSGQGGNEQFF. In DNA form, the CDR3 reads TGTGCCAGCAGTTCGTCGGGACAGGGGGGTAATGAGCAGTTCTTC.

V is TRBV4-2 and J is TRBJ2-7, with a tentative D call TRBD1 (6 bases). Germline V gene lookup returns CDR1 LGHNA and CDR2 YNFKEQ. The CDR3 sequence is 16 residues long. Trimming cost V 1 base and J 4 bases, with 17 bases left between them. CDR3 loop: CASSQAIGQRGYEQYF. The CDR3 DNA follows: TGTGCCAGCAGCCAAGCGATCGGACAGCGAGGGTACGAGCAGTACTTC.

This chain links TRBV2 with TRBJ2-5; TRBD2 is a possible D gene (6 bases). Trimming removed 4 bases from V and 7 bases from J, with 10 bases in between. In germline, CDR1 is SNHLY, CDR2 FYNNEI. The CDR3 sequence is 12 residues long. CDR3 bases: TGTGCCAGCAGTGGAGACGGGGGGACCCAGTACTTC. Translation: CASSGDGGTQYF. Together with reference TRBV2 and TRBJ2-5, the CDR3 gives the full variable domain: EPEVTQTPSHQVTQMGQEVILRCVPISNHLYFYWYRQILGQKVEFLVSFYNNEISEKSEIFDDQFSVERPDGSNFTLKIRSTKLEDSAMYFCASSGDGGTQYFGPGTRLLVL.

This rearrangement joins TRBV11-1 to TRBJ2-7; the D is unclear. The CDR3 has 15 residues. CDR1 is SGHAT, CDR2 FQDESV, per germline (reference sequence). Trimming stripped 4 bases from V and 3 bases from J, with 16 bases between. In DNA, the CDR3 is TGTGCCAGCAGCTCAACAGATCGGCGCCACTACGAGCAGTACTTC. Amino acid sequence: CASSSTDRRHYEQYF.

The CDR3 DNA sequence: TGTGCCAGCAGCTTATTGTCGGGGAACACTGAAGCTTTCTTT. This gives the protein CASSLLSGNTEAFF. The rearrangement joins TRBV7-8 to TRBJ1-1; no clear D. Trimming cost V 2 bases and J 1 base, with 8 bases left between them. The CDR3 contains 14 residues. The V gene's germline CDR1 is SGHVS and CDR2 FQNEAQ.

The V gene is TRBV28, the J gene TRBJ2-1; TRBD2 matches 7 bases. Germline CDR1 is MDHEN and CDR2 is SYDVKM. The CDR3 extends over 16 amino acids. V shed 8 bases and J 0 bases; nucleotides not matched to a gene: 10. CDR3 loop: CASLREGLGSYNEQFF. CDR3 in DNA: TGTGCCAGCCTTAGGGAGGGCTTGGGCTCCTACAATGAGCAGTTCTTC.

The chain couples TRBV2 to TRBJ2-1; D may be TRBD2 (6 bases). The CDR3 contains 13 residues. Germline V lookup: CDR1 SNHLY, CDR2 FYNNEI. The V end lost 7 bases, the J end lost 5 bases, and 12 bases lay between the germline ends. CDR3 loop: CASTLGLHNEQFF. The DNA of the CDR3 is TGTGCCAGCACCCTGGGACTGCACAATGAGCAGTTCTTC.

The chain joins TRBV30 to TRBJ1-1; the match to TRBD1 covers 11 bases. Looked up from germline, CDR1 is GTSNPN and CDR2 is SVGIG (reference sequence). The CDR3 totals 15 residues. V lost 2 bases to trimming and J lost 3 bases; unmatched junction nucleotides: 5. CDR3 residues: CAWSRGGQGDTEAFF. The DNA of the CDR3 is TGTGCCTGGAGTCGGGGGGGACAGGGGGACACTGAAGCTTTCTTT.

This clone was observed a single time. The J gene is TRBJ2-4, the V gene TRBV4-2; TRBD2 matches 8 bases. This CDR3 contains 20 residues. V gave up 2 bases and J gave up 1 base; unmatched junction bases: 16. CDR1 and CDR2 from the germline V gene are LGHNA and YNFKEQ. In DNA, the CDR3 is TGTGCCAGCAGCCAAACAACCGGGACTAGAGGAGGTCCGGCCAAAAACATTCAGTACTTC. This translates into CASSQTTGTRGGPAKNIQYF.

In this sample, this clone turned up once. J is TRBJ2-3 and V is TRBV30; 9 nucleotides match TRBD1. The CDR3 is made up of 16 amino acids. The V segment lost 4 bases and the J segment 6 bases; nucleotides outside the gene matches: 14. Germline loops: CDR1 GTSNPN, CDR2 SVGIG (reference sequence). CDR3 loop: CAWTPPVGTGTDTQYF. In nucleotides, the CDR3 is TGTGCCTGGACCCCCCCCGTGGGGACAGGGACTGATACGCAGTATTTT.

This rearrangement joins TRBV18 to TRBJ1-1; D unclear. Deletions cut 2 bases from V and 1 base from J, with 5 bases between. The CDR3 extends over 13 amino acids. Germline CDR1 is KGHSH and CDR2 is LQKENI. Here the CDR3 reads CASSPWQNTEAFF. CDR3 bases: TGTGCCAGCTCACCATGGCAGAACACTGAAGCTTTCTTT.

The chain carries TRBV7-9 and TRBJ2-5; TRBD2 aligns across 13 bases. The J call may not be correct, given that the DNA end is closer to TRBJ2-7. The CDR3 contains 16 residues. Germline lookup yields CDR1 SEHNR and CDR2 FQNEAQ (reference sequence). The CDR3 coding sequence is TGTGCCAGCAGCTTAGGAACTAGCGGGAGGGTCGACGAGCAGTACTTC. As protein: CASSLGTSGRVDEQYF.

This clone was seen only once. The V and J genes are TRBV28 and TRBJ1-2, with a tentative D call TRBD1 (5 bases). From germline, CDR1 is MDHEN and CDR2 SYDVKM. V was clipped by 6 bases and J by 6 bases, with 14 bases between them. CDR3 length equals 13 residues. The CDR3 nucleotides read TGTGCCAGCAGCTTCCGTGGGGGGAATGGCTACACCTTC. Its translation is CASSFRGGNGYTF.

This clone was seen only once. V and J are TRBV5-1 and TRBJ2-7; 7 bases map to TRBD2. The CDR3 totals 13 residues. V was clipped by 3 bases and J by 5 bases; unmatched bases: 5. Germline V gene sequence: CDR1 SGHRS, CDR2 YFSETQ. The chain's CDR3 is CASSWEGGDEQYF. The DNA of the CDR3 is TGCGCCAGCAGCTGGGAGGGAGGCGACGAGCAGTACTTC. Full variable domain (missing parts from reference TRBV5-1 and TRBJ2-7): KAGVTQTPRYLIKTRGQQVTLSCSPISGHRSVSWYQQTPGQGLQFLFEYFSETQRNKGNFPGRFSGRQFSNSRSEMNVSTLELGDSALYLCASSWEGGDEQYFGPGTRLTVT.